This T cell receptor (beta chain) was retrieved from a study of blood T cell repertoires in COVID-19 (TCRdb year 2020). Describing the broader study: Samples from collaborators originated in the United States, Italy and Spain and spanned both the acute and convalescent phases of COVID-19. Sample metadata almost always included a de-identified subject ID, COVID-19 status, age in years and sex. The samples were drawn from two sources: the first 160 participants of the ongoing ImmuneRACE study, and 1,000 to 1,500 subjects contributed by 6 global collaborators. The dataset comprised deeply sampled blood TCRbeta repertoires from subjects exposed to, actively infected with, or recovered from COVID-19. Where available, HLA class I and class II types were obtained from metadata supplied by the sample provider rather than from assay-based typing. The repertoires were released in a freely available public database meant as a resource for research on the immune response to SARS-CoV-2. The material from the prospective study consisted of cDNA or gDNA derived from T cells, B-cell-depleted T cells, or PBMCs. Overall results and qualifications from the work: The amount of clinical and demographic metadata varied by source and participant and was provided uncurated.

About this clone: Its antigen is currently not known. Base qualities are missing; no much larger clone stands one base away.

The collaborating institutions used their own protocols to collect whole blood in K2EDTA tubes. For TCRbeta analysis, collaborators shipped samples as frozen whole blood, isolated PBMCs, or DNA extracted from either of those sample types. TCRbeta CDR3 regions were amplified from genomic DNA by means of the immunoSEQ Assay, a bias-controlled multiplex PCR. The published analysis was carried out like this. Nucleated cell counts per sample were estimated from amplification of reference gene primers within the assay. To quantify the absolute abundance of each unique TCRbeta CDR3 rearrangement, sequence reads were collapsed and filtered. For each sample, productive Simpson clonality was calculated as the square root of Simpson's diversity index across productive rearrangements. TCRdb obtained this table from immuneACCESS and retained in-frame rearrangements with V and J assigned. These tables miss some clones; where compared with another copy, unresolved V genes account for less than half of the shortfall, and the remainder is unexplained. V and J calls and clone size come straight from that table; D and trimming were deduced from the DNA. This sample has about 240,000 clones in its table, and 70% to 90% of those were observed once. The ten biggest clones cover 0.65% to 0.9% of the sample.

CDR1 and CDR2, looked up from the germline V gene (reference sequence), are MNHEY and SMNVEV. The CDR3 runs 17 amino acids, cysteine and phenylalanine included. The read is trimmed to its CDR3 DNA, 51 bases read in frame from base 1. For this chain, trimming is 4 bases at the V end and 2 bases at the J end, and the number of junction bases without a gene match is 9. Sequenced material: peripheral blood. Recombination linked TRBV27 to TRBJ2-3, with TRBD1 identical over 10 junction bases. This sequence originates from a woman in her 30s with acute or convalescent COVID-19. CDR3 loop: CASSWGRTGGYTDTQYF. The nucleotide sequence is TGTGCCAGCAGTTGGGGTAGGACAGGGGGATACACAGATACGCAGTATTTT.